The entry below gives a single T cell receptor (beta chain) sequence along with its context. The data originate from a study of T cell changes during pregnancy in multiple sclerosis. Germline CDR1 is LGHNA and CDR2 is YNFKEQ. V lost 2 bases, J lost 5 bases, and 4 bases lay in between. The CDR3 contains 11 residues. Using immunoSEQ multiplex PCR, the repertoire was profiled, and TCRdb retains in-frame clones only, with some absent. The sample comprises about 68,000 clones, over 75% of which are singletons, and about 1.5% rests with the top ten. The V call is TRBV4-2, the J call TRBJ2-7; D is unresolved. The source material was peripheral blood, sampled in the third trimester of pregnancy. The clonotype originates from a female donor with multiple sclerosis, enrolled in a pregnancy study. The chain's CDR3 is CASSQTNEQYF. In DNA form, the CDR3 reads TGTGCCAGCAGCCAAACAAACGAGCAGTACTTC.